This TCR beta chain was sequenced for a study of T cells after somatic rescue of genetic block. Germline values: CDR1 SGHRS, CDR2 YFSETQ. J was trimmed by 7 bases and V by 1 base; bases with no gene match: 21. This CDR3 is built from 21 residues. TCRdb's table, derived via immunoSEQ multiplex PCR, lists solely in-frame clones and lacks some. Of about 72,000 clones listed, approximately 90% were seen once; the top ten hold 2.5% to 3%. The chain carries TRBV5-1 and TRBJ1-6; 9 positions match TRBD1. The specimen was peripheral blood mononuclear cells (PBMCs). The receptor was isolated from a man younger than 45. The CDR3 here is CASSLNHPGDRVWSKNSPLHF. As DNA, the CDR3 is TGCGCCAGCAGCTTGAATCACCCAGGGGACAGGGTTTGGTCGAAGAATTCACCCCTCCACTTT.